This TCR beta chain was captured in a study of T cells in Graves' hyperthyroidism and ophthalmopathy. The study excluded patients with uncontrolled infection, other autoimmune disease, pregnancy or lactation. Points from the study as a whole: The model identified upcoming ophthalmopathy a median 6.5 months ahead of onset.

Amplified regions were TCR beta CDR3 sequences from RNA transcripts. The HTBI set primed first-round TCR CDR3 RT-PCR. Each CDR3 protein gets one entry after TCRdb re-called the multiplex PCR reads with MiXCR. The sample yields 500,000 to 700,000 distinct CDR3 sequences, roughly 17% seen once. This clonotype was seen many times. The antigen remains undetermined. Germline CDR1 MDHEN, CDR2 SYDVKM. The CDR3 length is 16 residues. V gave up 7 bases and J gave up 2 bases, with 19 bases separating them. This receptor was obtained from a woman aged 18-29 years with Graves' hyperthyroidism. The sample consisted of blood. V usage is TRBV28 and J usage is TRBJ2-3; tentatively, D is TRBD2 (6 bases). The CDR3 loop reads CASTVGAGRITDTQYF. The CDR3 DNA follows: TGTGCCAGCACCGTAGGGGCGGGAAGAATCACAGATACGCAGTATTTT.